A selection of T cell receptor beta chains follows, all from one sample in a study of T cell clones after liver transplantation. The data were produced by immunoSEQ multiplex PCR, yet TCRdb's version contains in-frame clones alone and is incomplete. The sample includes approximately 100,000 clones, about 80% of them seen just once. The specimen was CD4+ T cells from blood, collected around 44 months after liver transplant. The receptors were sampled from a human patient who received a liver transplant. Certain T cells may be donor cells from the graft. Each CDR3 is given with its conserved first and last residue. A D gene is named only where the DNA matches it firmly. Clone size is stated in some rows and not others, as once, few, many or a class when expanded.

j_call	clone_size	d_call	v_call	cdr3_nt	cdr3_aa
TRBJ2-1	NA	NA	TRBV7-8	TGTGCCAGCAGCCGAGATAGGGGGGTGTCCTACAATGAGCAGTTCTTC	CASSRDRGVSYNEQFF
TRBJ2-1	NA	NA	TRBV6-4	TGTGCCAGCAGTGAGACGGGGTATTTTAGCGATGAGCAGTTCTTC	CASSETGYFSDEQFF
TRBJ2-7	NA	NA	TRBV29-1	TGCAGCGTTGAATCTCAATTCAACGAGCAGTACTTC	CSVESQFNEQYF
TRBJ1-2	once	NA	TRBV4-1	TGCGCCAGCAGCCAGGGGGGCGGGGATGGCTACACCTTC	CASSQGGGDGYTF
TRBJ2-2	once	TRBD1	TRBV18	TGTGCCAGTTCACCAGGGGGGAACACCGGGGAGCTGTTTTTT	CASSPGGNTGELFF
TRBJ1-1	NA	TRBD1	TRBV11-2	TGTGCCAGCAGCTTAAGCCCGGCGAACAGGGGTTCAGCTTTCTTT	CASSLSPANRGSAFF
TRBJ2-7	once	TRBD2	TRBV19	TGTGCCAGTAACGGACTAGCGGGGTCCTACGAGCAGTACTTC	CASNGLAGSYEQYF
TRBJ2-2	NA	TRBD2	TRBV6-1	TGTGCCAGCAGGAATAGCGGGGGGCACACCGGGGAGCTGTTTTTT	CASRNSGGHTGELFF
TRBJ2-2	NA	TRBD2	TRBV7-6	TGTGCCAGCAGCCCCCCTAGCGGGGGAAGGACCGGGGAGCTGTTTTTT	CASSPPSGGRTGELFF
TRBJ1-2	NA	NA	TRBV27	TGTGCCAGCAGTTTCGGCATCAACTATGGCTACACCTTC	CASSFGINYGYTF
TRBJ1-1	NA	NA	TRBV25-1	TGTGCCAGCAGTGAATCTGGGGCGGCGAACACTGAAGCTTTCTTT	CASSESGAANTEAFF
TRBJ1-4	NA	NA	TRBV2	TGTGCCAGCAGTGAAGCGCTTAGGGGGGTAGGAAAACTGTTTTTT	CASSEALRGVGKLFF
TRBJ2-7	many	NA	TRBV2	TGTGCCAGCAGTCAGGAGGGGAACTACGAGCAGTACTTC	CASSQEGNYEQYF
TRBJ1-3	NA	NA	TRBV9	TGTGCCAGCAGCGTAGGGCAGGTTTACTCTGGAAACACCATATATTTT	CASSVGQVYSGNTIYF
TRBJ2-7	NA	NA	TRBV19	TGTGCCAGTAGTGGGGAGGGGGCGTTCTCCTACGAGCAGTACTTC	CASSGEGAFSYEQYF